The rows below give T cell receptor beta chains drawn from one sample of a study of T cell changes during pregnancy in multiple sclerosis. Profiled with immunoSEQ multiplex PCR; TCRdb holds only in-frame clones, not every one. The repertoire holds 80,000 or so clones, about 91% seen once, with 2.6% in the top ten. The sample in question was peripheral blood, obtained before pregnancy. Source of these receptors: a female donor with multiple sclerosis, enrolled in a pregnancy study. The CDR3 runs from the conserved cysteine through the conserved F or W. The D gene is left open where the match is weak. The size field is filled for only some rows; it gives once, few, many or a size class.

TRBJ1-2 | NA | TRBV10-3 | TRBD1 | CAISESAGGGYGYTF | TGTGCCATCAGTGAGTCGGCAGGGGGAGGCTATGGCTACACCTTC
TRBJ1-5 | NA | TRBV4-1 | NA | CASSPIGTIRNQPQHF | TGCGCCAGCAGCCCAATAGGGACAATACGCAATCAGCCCCAGCATTTT
TRBJ2-3 | NA | TRBV15 | NA | CATSRDRRGRTDTQYF | TGTGCCACCAGCAGAGATCGAAGGGGAAGGACAGATACGCAGTATTTT
TRBJ1-2 | once | TRBV9 | NA | CASSGWTEVNYGYTF | TGTGCCAGCAGCGGATGGACAGAAGTTAACTATGGCTACACCTTC
TRBJ1-3 | NA | TRBV11-2 | TRBD1 | CASSLAPRGRFGNTIYF | TGTGCCAGCAGCTTAGCCCCCAGGGGGCGGTTTGGAAACACCATATATTTT
TRBJ2-7 | NA | TRBV5-6 | NA | CASSLIELAGEQYF | TGTGCCAGCAGCTTAATCGAACTAGCTGGCGAGCAGTACTTC
TRBJ1-2 | NA | TRBV6-5 | NA | CASSSPLGRGRGGYTF | TGTGCCAGCAGTTCCCCCCTTGGCAGAGGGAGGGGTGGCTACACCTTC
TRBJ1-2 | few | TRBV2 | NA | CASNRQPQQGGYTF | TGTGCCAGCAATAGACAACCACAACAGGGTGGCTACACCTTC
TRBJ2-3 | NA | TRBV7-2 | TRBD2 | CASSADGGSTDTQYF | TGTGCCAGCAGCGCCGACGGGGGGTCCACAGATACGCAGTATTTT
TRBJ2-2 | NA | TRBV19 | NA | CASRLGERGIGELFF | TGTGCCAGTAGATTGGGGGAAAGGGGGATCGGGGAGCTGTTTTTT
TRBJ2-3 | few | TRBV5-1 | TRBD2 | CASSSGGTTDTQYF | TGCGCCAGCAGCTCGGGGGGGACTACCGATACGCAGTATTTT
TRBJ2-7 | NA | TRBV27 | NA | CASSATGPQTYEQYF | TGTGCCAGCAGTGCCACAGGGCCCCAAACCTACGAGCAGTACTTC
TRBJ2-7 | few | TRBV14 | NA | CASFLGDTCLSYEQYF | TGTGCCAGCTTCCTTGGGGACACTTGCCTTTCCTACGAGCAGTACTTC
TRBJ1-4 | NA | TRBV7-2 | NA | CASSRTQEKLFF | TGTGCCAGCAGCCGCACACAGGAAAAACTGTTTTTT
TRBJ2-7 | NA | TRBV28 | NA | CASSLRGYYEQYF | TGTGCCAGCAGTTTGCGGGGATATTACGAGCAGTACTTC